The next 6 T cell receptor beta chains were all read from a single sample in a study of beta chain features in type 1 diabetes. The investigators reverse transcribed all of the isolated RNA, so they sequenced expressed TCRB transcripts. The repertoire was sequenced with immunoSEQ multiplex PCR; TCRdb's copy has only in-frame clones and lacks some. The sample lists roughly 230,000 clones, about 9.3% seen once, with approximately 0.03% in the top ten. Sample: naive CD4+ T cells from blood. The receptors originated from a woman in her late teens or twenties in good health.

This clone was observed a handful of times. The chain links TRBV19 to TRBJ2-1, with TRBD2 matching 12 bases. CDR1 LNHDA and CDR2 SQIVND come from the germline V gene (reference sequence). Trimming at V came to 7 bases and at J to 0 bases, leaving 10 bases not matched to a gene. The CDR3 is made up of 18 amino acids. CDR3 DNA: TGTGCCAGTATTCCCAGGACTAGCGGGGTCAGCTCCTACAATGAGCAGTTCTTC. This sequence encodes CASIPRTSGVSSYNEQFF.

The chain employs TRBV7-9 and TRBJ2-3, with a possible D match to TRBD1 (6 bases). Germline-derived CDR1 and CDR2 are SEHNR and FQNEAQ (reference sequence). V lost 5 bases, J lost 3 bases, and 15 bases lay in between. The CDR3 has 15 amino acids. CDR3 sequence: CASSILRTATDTQYF. CDR3 nucleotide sequence: TGTGCCAGCAGCATTTTGAGGACAGCTACAGATACGCAGTATTTT.

This clone was counted only a few times. The V call is TRBV27, the J call TRBJ1-1; D uncertain. CDR1 is MNHEY, CDR2 SMNVEV, per germline (reference sequence). Trimming removed 5 bases from V and 5 bases from J, with 18 bases in between. This CDR3 is 15 amino acids long. The CDR3 DNA is TGTGCCAGCAGTCCCACCGGAGGATTGAGGACTGAAGCTTTCTTT. The encoded protein is CASSPTGGLRTEAFF.

The rearrangement links TRBV19 to TRBJ2-7; TRBD1 matches at 8 bases. Germline loops: CDR1 LNHDA, CDR2 SQIVND (reference sequence). V gave up 7 bases and J gave up 7 bases; unmatched junction bases: 12. CDR3 size: 14 residues. The CDR3 DNA follows: TGTGCCAGTAAACGCCATGACAGGGGCGAGGAGCAGTACTTC. Translating gives CASKRHDRGEEQYF.

V usage is TRBV29-1 and J usage is TRBJ1-1, with 8 bases lining up with TRBD1. CDR3 length: 15 residues. V was pared by 3 bases and J by 5 bases, with 11 bases of the junction left unmatched. Germline lookup yields CDR1 SQVTM and CDR2 ANQGSEA. The CDR3 coding sequence is TGCAGCGTTGATCGACCGGACAGGGACTTAACTGAAGCTTTCTTT. Protein product: CSVDRPDRDLTEAFF.

The table lists this clone with a few counts. The chain is built from TRBV30 and TRBJ1-2, with D possibly matching TRBD1 (5 bases). Trimming removed 2 bases at V and 4 bases at J, with 8 bases between. The CDR3 covers 12 residues. Germline assignment: CDR1 GTSNPN and CDR2 SVGIG (reference sequence). The CDR3 protein is CAWSPTGYGYTF. The CDR3 DNA sequence: TGTGCCTGGAGTCCAACAGGCTATGGCTACACCTTC.